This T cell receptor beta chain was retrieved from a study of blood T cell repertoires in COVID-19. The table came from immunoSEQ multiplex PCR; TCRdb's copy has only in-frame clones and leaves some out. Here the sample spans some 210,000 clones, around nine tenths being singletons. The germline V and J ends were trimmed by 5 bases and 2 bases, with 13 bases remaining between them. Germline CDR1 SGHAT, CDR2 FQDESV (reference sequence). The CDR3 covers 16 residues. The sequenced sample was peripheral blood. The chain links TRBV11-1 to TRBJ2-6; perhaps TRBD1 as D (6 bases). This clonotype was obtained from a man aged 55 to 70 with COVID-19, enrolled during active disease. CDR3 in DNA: TGTGCCAGCAGCCGCATCCCAGGGGCTGGGGCCAACGTCCTGACTTTC. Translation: CASSRIPGAGANVLTF.